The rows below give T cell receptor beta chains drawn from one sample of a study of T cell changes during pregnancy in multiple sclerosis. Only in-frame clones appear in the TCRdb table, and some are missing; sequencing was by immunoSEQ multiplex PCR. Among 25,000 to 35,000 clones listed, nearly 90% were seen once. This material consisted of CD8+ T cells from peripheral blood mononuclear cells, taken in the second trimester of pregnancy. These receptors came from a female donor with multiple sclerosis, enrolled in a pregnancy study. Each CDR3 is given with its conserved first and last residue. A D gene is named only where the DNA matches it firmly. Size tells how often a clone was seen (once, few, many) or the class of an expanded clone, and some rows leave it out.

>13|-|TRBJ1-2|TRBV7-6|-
CASSRGPADGYTF
TGTGCCAGCAGCCGCGGCCCGGCGGATGGCTACACCTTC
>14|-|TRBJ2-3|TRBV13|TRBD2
CASSSTSGTDTQYF
TGTGCCAGCAGCTCGACTAGCGGCACAGATACGCAGTATTTT
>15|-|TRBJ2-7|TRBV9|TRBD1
CASSETGYVNDEQYF
TGTGCCAGCAGCGAGACAGGGTATGTCAACGACGAGCAGTACTTC
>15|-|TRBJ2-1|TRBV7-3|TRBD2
CASSYGTSGSNEQFF
TGTGCCAGCAGCTACGGGACTAGCGGGAGCAATGAGCAGTTCTTC
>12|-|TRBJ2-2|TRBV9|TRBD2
CASSVAGGLLFF
TGTGCCAGCAGCGTGGCGGGAGGGTTGCTGTTTTTT
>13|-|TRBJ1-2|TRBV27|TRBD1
CASSLTGIYGYTF
TGTGCCAGCAGTTTGACAGGGATCTATGGCTACACCTTC
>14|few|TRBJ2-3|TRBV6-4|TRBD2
CASSASGGADTQYF
TGTGCCAGCAGTGCTAGCGGGGGGGCAGATACGCAGTATTTT
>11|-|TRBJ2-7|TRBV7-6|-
CASSYYYEQYF
TGTGCCAGCAGCTATTACTACGAGCAGTACTTC
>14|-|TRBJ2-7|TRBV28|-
CASTPTGDYYEQYF
TGTGCCAGCACCCCGACAGGGGACTACTACGAGCAGTACTTC
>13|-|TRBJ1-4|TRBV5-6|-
CASTLGRGEKLFF
TGTGCCAGCACCCTGGGGAGGGGTGAAAAACTGTTTTTT
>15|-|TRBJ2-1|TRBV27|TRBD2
CASSLRLAGGHEQFF
TGTGCCAGCAGTTTAAGACTAGCGGGAGGGCATGAGCAGTTCTTC
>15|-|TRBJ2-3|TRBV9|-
CASSVRSHSTDTQYF
TGTGCCAGCAGCGTAAGGAGCCACAGCACAGATACGCAGTATTTT
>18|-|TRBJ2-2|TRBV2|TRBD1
CASSVDRRKGPLTGELFF
TGTGCCAGCAGTGTGGACAGGCGTAAGGGTCCCCTCACCGGGGAGCTGTTTTTT
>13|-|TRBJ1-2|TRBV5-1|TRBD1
CASSLSQGDGYTF
TGCGCCAGCAGCTTGTCACAGGGGGATGGCTACACCTTC
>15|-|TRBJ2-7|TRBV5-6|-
CASSLVPQGADEQYF
TGTGCCAGCAGCTTGGTCCCCCAGGGCGCCGACGAGCAGTACTTC
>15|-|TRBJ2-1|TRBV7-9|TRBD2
CASSLAEGLSDEQFF
TGTGCCAGCAGCTTAGCCGAGGGACTATCGGATGAGCAGTTCTTC
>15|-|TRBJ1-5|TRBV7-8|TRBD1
CASSTEDRGNQPQHF
TGTGCCAGCAGCACAGAGGACAGGGGAAATCAGCCCCAGCATTTT
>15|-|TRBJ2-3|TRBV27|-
CASSYLGGSTDTQYF
TGTGCCAGCAGTTACTTGGGGGGAAGCACAGATACGCAGTATTTT
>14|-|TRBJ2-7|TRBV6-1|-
CASSVQGDHYEQYF
TGTGCCAGCAGCGTACAGGGTGACCACTACGAGCAGTACTTC
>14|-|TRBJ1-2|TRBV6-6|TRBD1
CASRHSDQGDGYTF
TGTGCCAGCAGACATAGCGATCAGGGGGATGGCTACACCTTC
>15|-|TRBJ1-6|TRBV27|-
CASSHLLENNSPLHF
TGTGCCAGCAGTCACCTCCTCGAGAATAATTCACCCCTCCACTTT
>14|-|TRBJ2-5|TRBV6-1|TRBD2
CASSGLAGTETQYF
TGTGCCAGCAGTGGACTAGCGGGGACAGAGACCCAGTACTTC
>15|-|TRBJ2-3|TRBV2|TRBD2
CASSDPAGGTDTQYF
TGTGCCAGCAGTGATCCGGCGGGGGGAACAGATACGCAGTATTTT